The present TCR beta chain was sequenced within a study of a mutant IDH1 vaccine in newly diagnosed glioma. Study at large: Among treated patients, 62.5% were male and roughly 40% female, and mean age was approximately 40 years.

Comment on this clone: Its antigen remains unidentified.

The length of the CDR3 is 13 residues. With 2 bases removed from V and 4 bases from J, the gap between germline ends came to 8 bases. Germline V gene sequence: CDR1 SEHNR, CDR2 FQNEAQ (reference sequence). The study's findings and limits: The authors found pseudoprogression apparently unrelated to changes in top peripheral T cell clonotypes.

The assay was immunoSEQ multiplex PCR, and TCRdb's table has in-frame clones only and misses some. The sample has about 36,000 clones; roughly 89% are singletons. The time point was: baseline, week 1 (first vaccination visit). Treatment specified: pre-vaccination baseline after standard-of-care therapy. V usage is TRBV7-9 and J usage is TRBJ1-1; D ambiguous. The receptor's source is a man between 18 and 29 years old with glioma. This specimen consisted of PBMCs, obtained from a glioma patient treated with radiotherapy, temozolomide or both. The CDR3 protein is CASSLPVSTEAFF. The CDR3 coding sequence is TGTGCCAGCAGCTTACCGGTTAGCACTGAAGCTTTCTTT. Full variable domain (rest looked up from reference TRBV7-9 and TRBJ1-1): DTGVSQNPRHKITKRGQNVTFRCDPISEHNRLYWYRQTLGQGPEFLTYFQNEAQLEKSRLLSDRFSAERPKGSFSTLEIQRTEQGDSAMYLCASSLPVSTEAFFGQGTRLTVV.